Below, 5 T cell receptor beta chains from the same sample are listed, as sequenced in a study of identifying expanded T cells in peripheral blood. Method: immunoSEQ multiplex PCR; TCRdb's copy keeps in-frame clones and lacks some. The sample holds some 95,000 clones, approximately 86% seen once. The sequenced material came from blood. The origin of the receptors is a person between 18 and 75 years old in good health.

This chain connects TRBV7-2 to TRBJ1-2; no clear D gene. Germline V gives CDR1 SGHTA, CDR2 FQGNSA. Trimming left V 0 bases short and J 3 bases short, with 5 bases between. The CDR3 totals 13 residues. The CDR3 region has the DNA TGTGCCAGCAGCTTAGCAGCCCACTATGGCTACACCTTC. Translated, it gives CASSLAAHYGYTF.

This clone was found once. This rearrangement joins TRBV5-1 to TRBJ1-2, with 12 bases fitting TRBD1. CDR3 length: 17 residues. The germline V gene encodes CDR1 SGHRS and CDR2 YFSETQ. The ends lost 4 bases at V and 3 bases at J; junction bases unmatched: 10. The CDR3, as DNA: TGCGCCAGCAGCACCGGATTTGGGACAGGGGGCGACTATGGCTACACCTTC. Encoded protein: CASSTGFGTGGDYGYTF. Variable domain in full (rest from reference TRBV5-1 and TRBJ1-2): KAGVTQTPRYLIKTRGQQVTLSCSPISGHRSVSWYQQTPGQGLQFLFEYFSETQRNKGNFPGRFSGRQFSNSRSEMNVSTLELGDSALYLCASSTGFGTGGDYGYTFGSGTRLTVV.

The chain employs TRBV30 and TRBJ1-3; D is undetermined. Per germline, CDR1 GTSNPN and CDR2 SVGIG (reference sequence). The CDR3 totals 15 residues. V lost 2 bases to trimming and J lost 0 bases, with 11 bases between them. The DNA of the CDR3 is TGTGCCTGGAGTACGGCGGGAAACTCTGGAAACACCATATATTTT. It is translated as CAWSTAGNSGNTIYF.

The genes are TRBV30 and TRBJ2-1; D ambiguous. Germline V CDR1 and CDR2: GTSNPN, SVGIG (reference sequence). CDR3 length equals 14 residues. Trimming left V 0 bases short and J 8 bases short, with 14 bases between. For the CDR3, the DNA is TGTGCCTGGAGTGTTTTAGGCCCTCGGGATGAGCAGTTCTTC. This sequence encodes CAWSVLGPRDEQFF.

V gene TRBV10-3 combines with J gene TRBJ1-2, with a possible D match to TRBD1 (5 bases). V lost 5 bases, J lost 3 bases, and 10 bases lay in between. The CDR3 runs 13 residues. The germline V gene has CDR1 ENHRY and CDR2 SYGVKD. The CDR3: CAISFQGDYGYTF. CDR3 bases: TGTGCCATCAGTTTCCAGGGAGACTATGGCTACACCTTC.